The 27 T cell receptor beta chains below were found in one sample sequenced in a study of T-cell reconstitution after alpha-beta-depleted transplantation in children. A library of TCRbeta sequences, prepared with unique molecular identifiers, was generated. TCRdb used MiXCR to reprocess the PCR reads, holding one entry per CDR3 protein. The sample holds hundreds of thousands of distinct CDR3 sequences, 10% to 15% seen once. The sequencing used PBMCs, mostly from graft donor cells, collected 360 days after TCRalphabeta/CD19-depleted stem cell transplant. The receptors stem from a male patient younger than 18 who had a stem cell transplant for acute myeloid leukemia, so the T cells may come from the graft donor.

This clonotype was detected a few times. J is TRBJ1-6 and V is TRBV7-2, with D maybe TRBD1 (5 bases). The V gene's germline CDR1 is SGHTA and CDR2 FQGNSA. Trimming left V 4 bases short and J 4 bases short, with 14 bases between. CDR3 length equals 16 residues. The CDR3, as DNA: TGTGCCAGCAGCTCCCGGGGGACGGAATATAATTCACCCCTCCACTTT. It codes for CASSSRGTEYNSPLHF.

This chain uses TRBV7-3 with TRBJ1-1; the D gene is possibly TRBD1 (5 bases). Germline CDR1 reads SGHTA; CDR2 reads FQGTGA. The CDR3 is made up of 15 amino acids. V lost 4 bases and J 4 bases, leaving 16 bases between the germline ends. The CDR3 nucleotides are TGTGCCAGCAGCTCCGGGGCAGGGCTGGGCACTGAAGCTTTCTTT. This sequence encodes CASSSGAGLGTEAFF.

The CDR3 DNA follows: TGTGCCAGCAGCCAAATCGGACTAGCGGGAGCCACTCATACGCAGTATTTT. Translation gives CASSQIGLAGATHTQYF. J is TRBJ2-3 and V is TRBV11-2; TRBD2 agrees at 13 bases. Trimming cost V 5 bases and J 7 bases; bases outside gene matches: 12. The CDR3 has 17 residues. Per germline, CDR1 SGHAT and CDR2 FQNNGV.

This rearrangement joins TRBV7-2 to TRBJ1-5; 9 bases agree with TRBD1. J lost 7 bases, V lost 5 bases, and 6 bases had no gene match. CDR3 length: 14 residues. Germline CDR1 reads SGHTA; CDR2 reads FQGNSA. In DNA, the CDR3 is TGTGCCAGCAGCATCGGGACAGGGATCCAGCCCCAGCATTTT. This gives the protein CASSIGTGIQPQHF.

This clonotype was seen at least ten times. This chain's CDR3 is CASSEFGTYEQYF. For the CDR3, the DNA is TGTGCCAGCAGTGAATTCGGGACATACGAGCAGTACTTC. This chain connects TRBV25-1 to TRBJ2-7, with a possible D match to TRBD1 (6 bases). V shed 1 base and J shed 4 bases, with 8 bases lying between them. Looked up from germline, CDR1 is MGHDK and CDR2 is SYGVNS. The CDR3 contains 13 residues.

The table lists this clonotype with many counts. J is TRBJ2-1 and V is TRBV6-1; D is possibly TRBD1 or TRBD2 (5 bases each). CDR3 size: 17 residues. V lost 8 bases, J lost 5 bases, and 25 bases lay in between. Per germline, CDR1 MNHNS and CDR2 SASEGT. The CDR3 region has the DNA TGTGCCAGCTCGGGATTTGGGGCCCCACTACTACACAATGAGCAGTTCTTC. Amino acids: CASSGFGAPLLHNEQFF.

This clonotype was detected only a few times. This chain's CDR3 is CASSAEGRTDTQYF. The CDR3 DNA sequence: TGTGCCAGCAGCGCGGAGGGCAGGACAGATACGCAGTATTTT. The chain is built from TRBV9 and TRBJ2-3; possibly TRBD2 for D (6 bases). The CDR3 length is 14 residues. Trimming cost V 3 bases and J 3 bases, with 11 bases left between them. The germline CDR1 and CDR2 sequences are SGDLS and YYNGEE.

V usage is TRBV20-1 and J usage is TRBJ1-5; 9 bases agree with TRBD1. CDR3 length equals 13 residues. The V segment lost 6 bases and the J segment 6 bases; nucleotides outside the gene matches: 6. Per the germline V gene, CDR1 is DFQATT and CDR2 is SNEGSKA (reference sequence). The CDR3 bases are TGCAGTGCGCCAACAGGGGGCGGTCAGCCCCAGCATTTT. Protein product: CSAPTGGGQPQHF.

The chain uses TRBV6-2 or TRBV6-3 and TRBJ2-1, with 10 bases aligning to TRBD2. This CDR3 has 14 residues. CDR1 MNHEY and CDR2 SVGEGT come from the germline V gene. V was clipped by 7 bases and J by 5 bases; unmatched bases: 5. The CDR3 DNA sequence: TGTGCCAGCACCCATAGCGGGAGGAACAATGAGCAGTTCTTC. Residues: CASTHSGRNNEQFF.

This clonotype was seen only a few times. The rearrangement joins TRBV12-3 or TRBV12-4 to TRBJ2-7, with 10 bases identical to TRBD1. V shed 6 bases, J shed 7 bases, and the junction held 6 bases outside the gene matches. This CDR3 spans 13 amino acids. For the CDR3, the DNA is TGTGCCAGCAGCCAGGGACAGGGGATGGAGCAGTACTTC. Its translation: CASSQGQGMEQYF.

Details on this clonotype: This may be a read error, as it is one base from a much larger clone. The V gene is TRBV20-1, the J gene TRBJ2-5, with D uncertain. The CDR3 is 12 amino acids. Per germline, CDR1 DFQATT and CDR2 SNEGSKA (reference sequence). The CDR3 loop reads CSASGVKETEYF. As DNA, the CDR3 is TGCAGTGCCAGTGGGGTAAAGGAGACCGAGTACTTC.

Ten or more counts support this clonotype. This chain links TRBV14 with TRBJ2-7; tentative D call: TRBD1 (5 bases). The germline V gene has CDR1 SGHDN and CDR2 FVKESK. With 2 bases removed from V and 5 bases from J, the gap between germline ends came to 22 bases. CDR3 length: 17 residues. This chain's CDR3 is CASSQWNFRAGWDEQYF. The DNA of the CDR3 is TGTGCCAGCAGCCAATGGAATTTCAGGGCAGGGTGGGACGAGCAGTACTTC.

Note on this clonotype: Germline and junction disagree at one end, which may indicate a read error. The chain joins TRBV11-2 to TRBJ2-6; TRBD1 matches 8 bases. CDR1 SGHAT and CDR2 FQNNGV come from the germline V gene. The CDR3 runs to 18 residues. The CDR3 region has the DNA TGTGCCAGCACCTTAGAAGGGACAGGAGCCTCTGGGGCCAACGTCCTGACTTTC. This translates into CASTLEGTGASGANVLTF.

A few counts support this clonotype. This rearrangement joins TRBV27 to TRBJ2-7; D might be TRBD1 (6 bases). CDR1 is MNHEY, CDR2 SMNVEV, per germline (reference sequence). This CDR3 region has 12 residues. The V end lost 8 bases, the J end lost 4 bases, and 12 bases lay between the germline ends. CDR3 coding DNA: TGTGCCAGCCCCGTGGGGGCATACGAGCAGTACTTC. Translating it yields CASPVGAYEQYF.

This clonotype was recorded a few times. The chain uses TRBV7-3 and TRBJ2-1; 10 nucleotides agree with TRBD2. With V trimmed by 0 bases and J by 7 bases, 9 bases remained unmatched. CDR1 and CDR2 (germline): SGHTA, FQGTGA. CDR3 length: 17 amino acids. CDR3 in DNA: TGTGCCAGCAGCTTAACTGGGTCTAGCGGGAGAGGAAATGAGCAGTTCTTC. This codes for CASSLTGSSGRGNEQFF.

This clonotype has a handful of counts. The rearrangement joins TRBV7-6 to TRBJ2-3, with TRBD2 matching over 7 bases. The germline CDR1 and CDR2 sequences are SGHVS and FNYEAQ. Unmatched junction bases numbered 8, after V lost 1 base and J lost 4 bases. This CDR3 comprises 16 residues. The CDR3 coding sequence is TGTGCCAGCAGCTTAGGGAGCGGGATCCCCTCAGATACGCAGTATTTT. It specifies CASSLGSGIPSDTQYF.

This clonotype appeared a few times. DNA of the CDR3: TGCAGTGCTAGAACCACAGGGACACCCCTCCACTTT. Encoded protein: CSARTTGTPLHF. This chain connects TRBV20-1 to TRBJ1-6; D may be TRBD1 (6 bases). V was cut by 2 bases and J by 11 bases, with 10 bases left in between. The V gene's germline CDR1 is DFQATT and CDR2 SNEGSKA (reference sequence). The CDR3 is 12 residues long.

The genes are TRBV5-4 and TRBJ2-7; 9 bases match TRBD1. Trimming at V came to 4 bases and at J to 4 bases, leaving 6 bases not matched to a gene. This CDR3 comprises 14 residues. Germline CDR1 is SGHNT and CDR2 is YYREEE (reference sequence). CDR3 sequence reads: CASSRIGTGYEQYF. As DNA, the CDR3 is TGTGCCAGCAGCAGGATCGGGACAGGGTACGAGCAGTACTTC.

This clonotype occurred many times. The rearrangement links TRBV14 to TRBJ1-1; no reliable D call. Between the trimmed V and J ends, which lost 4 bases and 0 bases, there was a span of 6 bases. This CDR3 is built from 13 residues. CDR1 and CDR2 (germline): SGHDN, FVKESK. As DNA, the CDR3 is TGTGCCAGCAGCCCGGCCCTGAACACTGAAGCTTTCTTT. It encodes CASSPALNTEAFF.

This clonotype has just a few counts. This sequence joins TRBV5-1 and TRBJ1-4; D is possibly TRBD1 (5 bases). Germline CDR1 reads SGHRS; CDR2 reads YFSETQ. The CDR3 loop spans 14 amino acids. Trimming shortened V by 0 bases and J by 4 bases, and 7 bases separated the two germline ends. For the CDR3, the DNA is TGCGCCAGCAGCTTGGACAGGATTAATGAAAAACTGTTTTTT. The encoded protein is CASSLDRINEKLFF.

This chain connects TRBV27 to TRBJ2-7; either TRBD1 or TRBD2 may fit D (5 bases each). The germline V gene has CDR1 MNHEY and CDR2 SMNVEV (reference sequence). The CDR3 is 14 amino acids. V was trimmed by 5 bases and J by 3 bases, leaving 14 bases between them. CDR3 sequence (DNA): TGTGCCAGCAGTGCACCGGGACGGAACTACGAGCAGTACTTC. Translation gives CASSAPGRNYEQYF.

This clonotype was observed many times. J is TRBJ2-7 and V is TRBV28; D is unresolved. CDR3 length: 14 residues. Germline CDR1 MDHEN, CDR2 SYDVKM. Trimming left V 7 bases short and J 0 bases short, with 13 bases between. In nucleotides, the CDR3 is TGTGCCAGCACCTTCAGAGGCACCTCCTACGAGCAGTACTTC. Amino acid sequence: CASTFRGTSYEQYF. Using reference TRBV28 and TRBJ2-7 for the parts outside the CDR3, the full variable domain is DVKVTQSSRYLVKRTGEKVFLECVQDMDHENMFWYRQDPGLGLRLIYFSYDVKMKEKGDIPEGYSVSREKKERFSLILESASTNQTSMYLCASTFRGTSYEQYFGPGTRLTVT.

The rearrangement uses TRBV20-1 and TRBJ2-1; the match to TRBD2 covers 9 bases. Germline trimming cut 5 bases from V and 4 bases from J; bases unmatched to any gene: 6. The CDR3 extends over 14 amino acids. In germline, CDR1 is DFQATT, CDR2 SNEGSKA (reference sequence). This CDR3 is CSALTSGQYNEQFF. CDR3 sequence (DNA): TGCAGTGCTCTGACTAGCGGCCAGTACAATGAGCAGTTCTTC.

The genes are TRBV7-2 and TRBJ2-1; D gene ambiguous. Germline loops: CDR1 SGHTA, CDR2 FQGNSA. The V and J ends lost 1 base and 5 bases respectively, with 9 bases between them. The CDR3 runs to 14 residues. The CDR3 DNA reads TGTGCCAGCAGCTTAGAAATGGCGAACAATGAGCAGTTCTTC. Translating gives CASSLEMANNEQFF.

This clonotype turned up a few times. CDR3 nucleotides: TGTGCCAGCAGCTCCTCGGGACTAGCGGGAGAGGGGGAGACCCAGTACTTC. This translates into CASSSSGLAGEGETQYF. V gene TRBV7-2 combines with J gene TRBJ2-5, with 14 bases that match TRBD2. The V gene end was trimmed by 4 bases and the J gene end by 5 bases; junction bases not matched to a gene: 9. The CDR3 runs 17 residues. Germline CDR1 reads SGHTA; CDR2 reads FQGNSA.

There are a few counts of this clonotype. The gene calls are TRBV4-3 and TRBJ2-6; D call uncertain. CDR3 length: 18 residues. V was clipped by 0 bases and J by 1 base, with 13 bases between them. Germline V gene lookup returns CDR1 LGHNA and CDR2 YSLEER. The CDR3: CASSQDGLALSGANVLTF. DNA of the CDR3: TGCGCCAGCAGCCAAGATGGCCTGGCCCTATCTGGGGCCAACGTCCTGACTTTC.

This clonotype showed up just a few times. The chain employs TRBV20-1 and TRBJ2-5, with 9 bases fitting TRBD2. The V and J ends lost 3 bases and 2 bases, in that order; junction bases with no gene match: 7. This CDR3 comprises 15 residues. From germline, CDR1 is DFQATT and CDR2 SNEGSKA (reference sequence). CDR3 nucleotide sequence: TGCAGTGCTAGTTCGGCCCTAGCGGGGCAAGAGACCCAGTACTTC. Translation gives CSASSALAGQETQYF.